The 21 T cell receptor beta chains in this list originate from one sample, sequenced in a study of spatial heterogeneity in lung cancer. Broader study findings: Tumoral mutation counts were tracked by counts of expanded intratumoral alpha and beta TCRs.

Time point here: sample taken at primary tumor resection. These receptors are not linked to any known antigen. TCRdb reprocessed the 5' RACE reads via MiXCR and lists one record per CDR3 protein. The sample yields about 8,100 distinct CDR3 sequences, around 13% seen once. The sample in question was lung tumor tissue, obtained at surgery. These receptors were collected from a male donor with early-stage non-small cell lung cancer.

In this sample, this clonotype turned up many times. This beta chain represents an off-target read in a library built for alpha chains; its size is of limited meaning. This chain uses TRBV5-1 with TRBJ2-7; D assignment may be TRBD1 or TRBD2 (6 bases each). From germline, CDR1 is SGHRS and CDR2 YFSETQ. V lost 4 bases and J 2 bases, leaving 13 bases between the germline ends. This CDR3 is built from 14 residues. CDR3 nucleotides: TGCGCCAGCAGCATCCAGGGGAGGACCTACGAGCAGTACTTC. It specifies CASSIQGRTYEQYF.

This clonotype was found many times. Being off target in a library aimed at alpha chains, this beta chain has a size of little meaning. The chain carries TRBV28 and TRBJ1-6; D not resolved. V shed 3 bases and J shed 10 bases, with 10 bases lying between them. CDR3 length: 13 amino acids. The germline V gene encodes CDR1 MDHEN and CDR2 SYDVKM. The chain's CDR3 is CASSFDGESPLHF. For the CDR3, the DNA is TGTGCCAGCAGTTTTGATGGGGAGTCACCCCTCCACTTT.

In regard to this clonotype: Because this beta chain is a stray read in a library intended to capture alpha chains, its abundance should not be given much weight. The V gene is TRBV28, the J gene TRBJ2-5; tentative D call: TRBD2 (6 bases). The length of the CDR3 is 16 residues. Trimming left V 5 bases short and J 3 bases short, with 19 bases between. CDR1 is MDHEN and CDR2 is SYDVKM in the germline V gene. For the CDR3, the DNA is TGTGCCAGCAGTCGTACCCGCGGGGAAGAGGAAGAGACCCAGTACTTC. This gives the protein CASSRTRGEEEETQYF.

This clonotype was detected ten times or more. Being off target in a library aimed at alpha chains, this beta chain has a size of little meaning. The rearrangement uses TRBV30 and TRBJ2-5; 12 positions agree with TRBD2. The CDR3 contains 15 residues. V lost 0 bases to trimming and J lost 10 bases; unmatched junction nucleotides: 9. Germline V gene sequence: CDR1 GTSNPN, CDR2 SVGIG (reference sequence). The CDR3 loop reads CAWSVPGLAGTIQYF. CDR3 nucleotide sequence: TGTGCCTGGAGTGTACCCGGACTAGCGGGAACGATCCAGTACTTC.

This clonotype was seen at least ten times. Because this beta chain is a stray read in a library intended to capture alpha chains, its abundance should not be given much weight. The V call is TRBV6-6, the J call TRBJ2-2, with TRBD2 identical over 11 bases. The length of the CDR3 is 16 residues. The trim removed 6 bases at V and 5 bases at J, leaving 8 bases unmatched. Germline CDR1 MNHNY, CDR2 SVGAGI (reference sequence). This chain's CDR3 is CASRKISGRETGELFF. As DNA, the CDR3 is TGTGCCAGCAGGAAAATTAGCGGGAGGGAAACCGGGGAGCTGTTTTTT.

Only a few counts were recorded for this clonotype. Because the library targeted alpha chains, this beta chain is an off-target read whose size means little. The chain carries TRBV29-1 and TRBJ2-7; D possibly matches TRBD1 or TRBD2 (5 bases each). V was pared by 6 bases and J by 7 bases, with 16 bases between. CDR3 length: 12 amino acids. Germline V gene lookup returns CDR1 SQVTM and CDR2 ANQGSEA. CDR3 sequence reads: CSVGDGWTEQYF. The CDR3 coding sequence is TGCAGCGTGGGGGACGGCTGGACAGAGCAGTACTTC.

This clonotype is medium-sized. This beta chain is an off-target read within a library intended for alpha chains, so its frequency means little. The chain couples TRBV6-5 to TRBJ1-4; TRBD1 aligns across 7 bases. Trimming took 6 bases from V and 6 from J; bases not matched to a gene: 7. Per the germline V gene, CDR1 is MNHEY and CDR2 is SVGAGI. CDR3 length: 14 amino acids. The CDR3 sequence: CASRPSGTDEKLFF. The CDR3 nucleotides are TGTGCCAGCAGACCTTCCGGGACAGATGAAAAACTGTTTTTT.

There are many counts of this clonotype. This beta chain is a stray sequence in a library constructed for alpha chains; its clone size is not meaningful. The chain links TRBV27 to TRBJ2-2, with a possible D match to TRBD1 (6 bases). Germline V gene data show CDR1 as MNHEY and CDR2 as SMNVEV (reference sequence). This CDR3 is 15 amino acids long. V lost 3 bases, J lost 1 base, and 9 bases lay in between. This CDR3 is CASSLNRVNTGELFF. The CDR3 nucleotides are TGTGCCAGCAGTTTGAACAGGGTGAACACCGGGGAGCTGTTTTTT.

This clonotype has more than one count but fewer than ten. Because this beta chain is a stray read in a library intended to capture alpha chains, its abundance should not be given much weight. The chain uses TRBV10-3 and TRBJ2-3; no clear D. The V end was cut by 10 bases, the J end by 0 bases, with 5 bases between. Germline CDR1 reads ENHRY; CDR2 reads SYGVKD. The CDR3 extends over 11 amino acids. As DNA, the CDR3 is TGTGCCACCACTAGCACAGATACGCAGTATTTT. Translated: CATTSTDTQYF.

This clonotype rates as medium-sized. The library was designed around alpha chains, so this beta chain is a stray read whose abundance carries little weight. V gene TRBV2 combines with J gene TRBJ2-7; TRBD2 matches at 8 bases. The CDR3 extends over 15 amino acids. Germline CDR1 SNHLY, CDR2 FYNNEI. J was trimmed by 4 bases and V by 0 bases; bases with no gene match: 5. DNA of the CDR3: TGTGCCAGCAGTGAAGCGACGGGAGGGCTTTACGAGCAGTACTTC. The encoded protein is CASSEATGGLYEQYF.

This clonotype was detected many times. The library was designed around alpha chains, so this beta chain is a stray read whose abundance carries little weight. The rearrangement joins TRBV3-1 to TRBJ2-6; no clear D gene. Deletions cut 4 bases from V and 2 bases from J, with 9 bases between. The CDR3 extends over 15 amino acids. The germline V gene has CDR1 LGHDT and CDR2 YNNKEL (reference sequence). In DNA form, the CDR3 reads TGTGCCAGCAGCCTTACAGCTACTGGGGCCAACGTCCTGACTTTC. Residues: CASSLTATGANVLTF. The full variable domain, rest sourced from reference TRBV3-1 and TRBJ2-6, is DTAVSQTPKYLVTQMGNDKSIKCEQNLGHDTMYWYKQDSKKFLKIMFSYNNKELIINETVPNRFSPKSPDKAHLNLHINSLELGDSAVYFCASSLTATGANVLTFGAGSRLTVL.

This clonotype is medium-sized by share. A library prepared for alpha chains yielded this beta chain as an off-target read; its size is of little meaning. The chain combines TRBV3-1 with TRBJ1-1; D gene ambiguous. Trimming pared 9 bases from V and 4 bases from J, leaving 18 bases between. The CDR3 extends over 14 amino acids. Germline V gives CDR1 LGHDT, CDR2 YNNKEL (reference sequence). DNA for the CDR3: TGTGCCAGTACGAGTGGCGGTACTTTCACTGAAGCTTTCTTT. Its protein product is CASTSGGTFTEAFF.

Ten or more counts support this clonotype. Being off target in a library aimed at alpha chains, this beta chain has a size of little meaning. The J gene is TRBJ2-3, the V gene TRBV4-2; D remains unclear. The CDR3 spans 16 residues. V was cut by 1 base and J by 3 bases, with 14 bases left in between. CDR1 is LGHNA, CDR2 YNFKEQ, per germline. This CDR3 reads CASSQVGMARTDTQYF. The CDR3 bases are TGTGCCAGCAGCCAAGTGGGGATGGCGAGAACAGATACGCAGTATTTT.

This clonotype was found a few times. This beta chain is a stray sequence in a library constructed for alpha chains; its clone size is not meaningful. The chain carries TRBV10-2 and TRBJ2-7; 10 bases agree with TRBD2. The CDR3 runs to 17 residues. J lost 0 bases, V lost 6 bases, and 11 bases had no gene match. Germline V gives CDR1 WSHSY, CDR2 SAAADI. CDR3 nucleotides: TGCGCCAGCAGGGCAAATCTAGCGGGGGACTCCTCCTACGAGCAGTACTTC. Protein: CASRANLAGDSSYEQYF.

Turning to this clonotype: Little can be read into the size of this beta chain, an off-target read in a library designed for alpha chains. The rearrangement uses TRBV6-2 or TRBV6-3 and TRBJ1-2; D is undetermined. Germline lookup yields CDR1 MNHEY and CDR2 SVGEGT. The CDR3 is made up of 13 amino acids. The ends were cut back, 2 bases at V and 1 base at J, with 5 bases in the middle. The CDR3 here is CASSYGVNYGYTF. CDR3 coding DNA: TGTGCCAGCAGTTACGGAGTTAACTATGGCTACACCTTC.

About this clonotype: The library was built for alpha chains, so this beta chain is an off-target read and its size means little. The chain carries TRBV4-1 and TRBJ2-3; 7 bases map to TRBD1. Germline V CDR1 and CDR2: MGHRA, YSYEKL. V was clipped by 5 bases and J by 1 base; unmatched bases: 9. The CDR3 covers 16 residues. The CDR3 region has the DNA TGCGCCAGCAGCTCCGGGGCAGGGGGAGGCACAGATACGCAGTATTTT. Amino acid sequence: CASSSGAGGGTDTQYF.

This clonotype was observed at least ten times. This beta chain is a stray sequence in a library constructed for alpha chains; its clone size is not meaningful. The chain uses TRBV30 and TRBJ1-4; weak D call: TRBD1 (6 bases). Per the germline V gene, CDR1 is GTSNPN and CDR2 is SVGIG (reference sequence). This CDR3 contains 19 residues. V was shortened by 0 bases and J by 6 bases, with 26 bases between the two germline ends. Here the CDR3 DNA reads TGTGCCTGGAGTGTATTCATGGACAGCAGCTGGAGGATCCATGAAAAACTGTTTTTT. The encoded protein is CAWSVFMDSSWRIHEKLFF.

In its sample, this clonotype is medium-sized (0.01 to 0.1%). This beta chain appears as a stray read in a library generated for alpha chains; its size is not informative. This sequence joins TRBV14 and TRBJ2-1; D assignment may be TRBD1 or TRBD2 (5 bases each). The germline V gene has CDR1 SGHDN and CDR2 FVKESK. V lost 0 bases and J 7 bases, leaving 13 bases between the germline ends. The length of the CDR3 is 15 residues. CDR3 sequence (DNA): TGTGCCAGCAGCCAAGACAGGGACCTAAGGAATGAGCAGTTCTTC. Translating it yields CASSQDRDLRNEQFF.

This clonotype has at least ten counts. The library was designed around alpha chains, so this beta chain is a stray read whose abundance carries little weight. This sequence joins TRBV7-3 and TRBJ2-1, with 11 bases fitting TRBD2. V trimming: 3 bases; J trimming: 4 bases; junction bases outside the gene matches: 2. The CDR3 runs 15 residues. The germline V gene encodes CDR1 SGHTA and CDR2 FQGTGA. The CDR3 bases are TGTGCCAGCAGCTTCGGACTAGCGGGTTACAATGAGCAGTTCTTC. Translated, it gives CASSFGLAGYNEQFF.

Points on this clonotype: This beta chain appears as a stray read in a library generated for alpha chains; its size is not informative. This chain uses TRBV6-2 or TRBV6-3 with TRBJ2-1, with 12 bases identical to TRBD2. This CDR3 has 14 amino acids. J gave up 7 bases and V 7 bases, and 5 bases lay outside the gene matches. Germline CDR1 reads MNHEY; CDR2 reads SVGEGT. The DNA for the CDR3 is TGTGCCAGCACCTTCGGGACTAGCGGGAATGAGCAGTTCTTC. Protein product: CASTFGTSGNEQFF.

This clonotype was seen repeatedly, ten times or more. Found in a library prepared for alpha chains, this beta chain is an off-target read, and its abundance has little meaning. The chain links TRBV5-5 to TRBJ2-3; 9 nucleotides agree with TRBD1. The CDR3 totals 15 residues. V lost 0 bases to trimming and J lost 3 bases; unmatched junction nucleotides: 2. Germline CDR1 SGHKS, CDR2 YYEKEE (reference sequence). This CDR3 is CASSLGGQGTDTQYF. In DNA, the CDR3 is TGTGCCAGCAGCTTGGGCGGACAGGGGACAGATACGCAGTATTTT.